Presented here are 7 T cell receptor beta chains from one specimen sequenced in a study of T cells after yellow fever vaccination. TCRdb reprocessed the 5' RACE reads with MiXCR, giving one entry per CDR3 protein. The table lists more than 350,000 distinct CDR3 sequences, around a tenth of them singletons, with 15% to 20% in the top ten. Material: PBMCs, obtained on the day of the first yellow fever vaccination. These receptors originate from a man between 18 and 29 years old who received the YFV17D yellow fever vaccine.

This clonotype has only a few counts. The chain recombines TRBV5-1 with TRBJ2-5, with 8 bases matching TRBD1. Germline V gene lookup returns CDR1 SGHRS and CDR2 YFSETQ. The trim removed 3 bases at V and 4 bases at J, leaving 8 bases unmatched. CDR3 length: 15 residues. The CDR3 protein is CASSWGQAGRETQYF. Written as DNA, the CDR3 is TGCGCCAGCAGCTGGGGACAGGCTGGGAGAGAGACCCAGTACTTC.

This clonotype was observed a handful of times. The V gene is TRBV7-8, the J gene TRBJ2-3, with TRBD2 matching 10 bases. CDR1 is SGHVS and CDR2 is FQNEAQ in the germline V gene. V was clipped by 11 bases and J by 5 bases; unmatched bases: 19. The CDR3 has 17 amino acids. The CDR3 bases are TGTGCCTCCAAAGCGGCAGGACTAGCGGACTTAATAGATACGCAGTATTTT. Amino acid sequence: CASKAAGLADLIDTQYF.

This rearrangement joins TRBV4-1 to TRBJ2-7, with 9 bases lining up with TRBD1. The CDR3 totals 16 residues. The germline gives CDR1 MGHRA, CDR2 YSYEKL. V was pared by 1 base and J by 3 bases, with 7 bases of the junction left unmatched. The CDR3 is CASSQARGTGNYEQYF. The CDR3 DNA is TGCGCCAGCAGCCAAGCCCGGGGGACAGGGAACTACGAGCAGTACTTC.

J is TRBJ2-6 and V is TRBV10-3, with D tentatively TRBD2 (6 bases). Trimming removed 10 bases at V and 0 bases at J, with 19 bases between. CDR1 is ENHRY and CDR2 is SYGVKD in the germline V gene. The CDR3 has 17 amino acids. The CDR3 sequence: CATPGRGESSGANVLTF. The CDR3 DNA reads as TGTGCCACCCCCGGGCGGGGCGAGAGCTCTGGGGCCAACGTCCTGACTTTC.

V gene TRBV6-5 combines with J gene TRBJ1-1; D is uncertain. Per the germline V gene, CDR1 is MNHEY and CDR2 is SVGAGI. The CDR3 consists of 16 residues. Trimming pared 6 bases from V and 0 bases from J, leaving 17 bases between. The CDR3 spells CASSYRTRRVNTEAFF. The CDR3 DNA follows: TGTGCCAGCAGCTACCGGACCAGGAGGGTGAACACTGAAGCTTTCTTT.

The chain links TRBV5-6 to TRBJ2-7, with D possibly TRBD1 on 5 matching bases. Trimming stripped 2 bases from V and 5 bases from J, with 8 bases between. Per germline, CDR1 SGHDT and CDR2 YYEEEE. The CDR3 length is 12 residues. CDR3: CASSFSRDEQYF. The CDR3 DNA reads TGTGCCAGCAGCTTTAGCAGGGACGAGCAGTACTTC.

J is TRBJ2-2 and V is TRBV7-3, with 8 bases fitting TRBD2. Germline V CDR1 and CDR2: SGHTA, FQGTGA. CDR3 length: 17 amino acids. J was trimmed by 4 bases and V by 5 bases; bases with no gene match: 12. The CDR3 protein is CASSPTGTSRGTGELFF. CDR3 nucleotide sequence: TGTGCCAGCAGCCCAACAGGGACTAGTAGGGGCACCGGGGAGCTGTTTTTT. Full variable domain (missing parts from reference TRBV7-3 and TRBJ2-2): GAGVSQTPSNKVTEKGKYVELRCDPISGHTALYWYRQSLGQGPEFLIYFQGTGAADDSGLPNDRFFAVRPEGSVSTLKIQRTERGDSAVYLCASSPTGTSRGTGELFFGEGSRLTVL.